These 29 T cell receptor beta chains were all obtained from the same sample, sequenced in a study of blood T cell repertoires in COVID-19. Sequencing was performed with immunoSEQ multiplex PCR; in TCRdb, only in-frame clones are kept and a portion is missing. The sample shows about 190,000 clones, approximately 84% of them seen only once. What was sequenced was peripheral blood. These TCRs come from a woman between 65 and 79 years old with active or convalescent COVID-19.

This chain links TRBV7-2 with TRBJ2-7, with TRBD1 as a possible D gene (5 bases). Germline lookup yields CDR1 SGHTA and CDR2 FQGNSA. The CDR3 runs 13 residues. Trimming cost V 5 bases and J 6 bases, with 14 bases left between them. Written as DNA, the CDR3 is TGTGCCAGCAGCACAAAGTGGGGCTCCGAGCAGTACTTC. Translating it yields CASSTKWGSEQYF.

CDR3 amino acids: CATSRVKGAGSNAKNIQYF. The CDR3 DNA reads as TGTGCCACCAGCAGAGTAAAGGGGGCTGGCAGTAATGCCAAAAACATTCAGTACTTC. V usage is TRBV15 and J usage is TRBJ2-4; 7 positions agree with TRBD1. The CDR3 extends over 19 amino acids. V was clipped by 1 base and J by 1 base; unmatched bases: 13. CDR1 and CDR2 from the germline V gene are LNHNV and YYDKDF (reference sequence).

The genes are TRBV3-1 (or the pseudogene TRBV3-2) and TRBJ2-5; a weak D match, TRBD1 (5 bases). The germline gives CDR1 LGHDT, CDR2 YNNKEL (reference sequence). The CDR3 is 11 residues long. Trimming removed 3 bases from V and 11 bases from J, with 10 bases in between. The CDR3 DNA reads TGTGCCAGCAGCCAGGTTAGACAGCAGTACTTC. It codes for CASSQVRQQYF.

V is TRBV7-2 and J is TRBJ2-1; 14 bases map to TRBD2. V shed 3 bases and J 5 bases; nucleotides not matched to a gene: 6. The CDR3 length is 17 residues. Germline CDR1 SGHTA, CDR2 FQGNSA. As DNA, the CDR3 is TGTGCCAGCAGCTTCCGACTAGCGGGAGGGCCCGACAATGAGCAGTTCTTC. This encodes CASSFRLAGGPDNEQFF.

The chain carries TRBV18 and TRBJ2-5; D not certain. The germline gives CDR1 KGHSH, CDR2 LQKENI. With 3 bases removed from V and 2 bases from J, the gap between germline ends came to 4 bases. This CDR3 comprises 12 residues. The CDR3 DNA reads TGTGCCAGCTCACCCAATCAAGAGACCCAGTACTTC. Its protein is CASSPNQETQYF.

On this clone itself: The same CDR3 is also encoded by other DNA sequences in this sample. The chain has TRBV10-2 and TRBJ2-1, with 10 bases identical to TRBD2. The junction had 3 bases not matched to a gene; V was cut back by 3 bases and J by 4 bases. Germline V lookup: CDR1 WSHSY, CDR2 SAAADI. The CDR3 runs 15 residues. CDR3 sequence: CASSDSSGSYNEQFF. DNA for the CDR3: TGCGCCAGCAGTGATTCTAGCGGGAGTTACAATGAGCAGTTCTTC.

For this clone: In the same sample, other DNA sequences code for this CDR3. This rearrangement joins TRBV5-6 to TRBJ2-5; 10 nucleotides line up with TRBD1. V was pared by 5 bases and J by 2 bases, with 3 bases of the junction left unmatched. This CDR3 has 14 residues. Germline CDR1 is SGHDT and CDR2 is YYEEEE. The CDR3 nucleotides are TGTGCCAGCAGTCGGGACAGGGGACAAGAGACCCAGTACTTC. This translates into CASSRDRGQETQYF. Full variable domain (outside the CDR3, taken from reference TRBV5-6 and TRBJ2-5): DAGVTQSPTHLIKTRGQQVTLRCSPKSGHDTVSWYQQALGQGPQFIFQYYEEEERQRGNFPDRFSGHQFPNYSSELNVNALLLGDSALYLCASSRDRGQETQYFGPGTRLLVL.

This clone was recorded once. The rearrangement joins TRBV28 to TRBJ2-5; perhaps TRBD1 as D (6 bases). Germline CDR1 MDHEN, CDR2 SYDVKM. This CDR3 is 15 amino acids long. V was trimmed by 8 bases and J by 5 bases, leaving 21 bases between them. CDR3: CASHPWDTGKETQYF. CDR3 DNA sequence: TGTGCCAGCCATCCCTGGGATACAGGGAAGGAGACCCAGTACTTC.

The rearrangement joins TRBV19 to TRBJ1-1; D might be TRBD1 (6 bases). V was cut by 6 bases and J by 6 bases, with 14 bases left in between. The germline V gene has CDR1 LNHDA and CDR2 SQIVND (reference sequence). The CDR3 runs 13 residues. CDR3 DNA sequence: TGTGCCAGTAGGAAATCAGGGGTCTCTGAAGCTTTCTTT. Translated: CASRKSGVSEAFF.

This clone was observed many times. The rearrangement uses TRBV7-3 and TRBJ2-3, with 7 bases fitting TRBD2. V lost 2 bases, J lost 2 bases, and 1 base stayed unmatched. The CDR3 has 14 amino acids. Germline lookup yields CDR1 SGHTA and CDR2 FQGTGA. The CDR3 nucleotides read TGTGCCAGCAGCTTAGCGGGAGCCACAGATACGCAGTATTTT. Protein product: CASSLAGATDTQYF.

This clone was seen only once. The chain uses TRBV7-9 and TRBJ2-5; 11 bases fit TRBD2. The CDR3 runs 17 residues. V gave up 0 bases and J gave up 1 base; unmatched junction bases: 4. Per the germline V gene, CDR1 is SEHNR and CDR2 is FQNEAQ (reference sequence). CDR3 residues: CASSLAIGTSGQETQYF. The DNA of the CDR3 is TGTGCCAGCAGCTTAGCGATCGGGACTAGCGGCCAAGAGACCCAGTACTTC. The whole variable domain, filled in from reference TRBV7-9 and TRBJ2-5, reads DTGVSQNPRHKITKRGQNVTFRCDPISEHNRLYWYRQTLGQGPEFLTYFQNEAQLEKSRLLSDRFSAERPKGSFSTLEIQRTEQGDSAMYLCASSLAIGTSGQETQYFGPGTRLLVL.

The chain employs TRBV27 and TRBJ2-7; D is uncertain. The V end was cut by 4 bases, the J end by 4 bases, with 20 bases between. This CDR3 spans 16 amino acids. The germline V gene encodes CDR1 MNHEY and CDR2 SMNVEV (reference sequence). For the CDR3, the DNA is TGTGCCAGCAGTTCCCAGGTGTCCCCCCGCCTATACGAGCAGTACTTC. Amino acid sequence: CASSSQVSPRLYEQYF.

This chain links TRBV29-1 with TRBJ1-3; 9 bases match TRBD1. CDR3 size: 17 residues. The ends lost 4 bases at V and 3 bases at J; junction bases unmatched: 13. Germline lookup yields CDR1 SQVTM and CDR2 ANQGSEA. The CDR3 DNA reads TGCAGCGTTGCGGTACCCCCGGGACAGGGAATTGGAAACACCATATATTTT. Its protein product is CSVAVPPGQGIGNTIYF.

The gene calls are TRBV29-1 and TRBJ2-1; 10 nucleotides align to TRBD2. This CDR3 spans 16 amino acids. The J segment lost 6 bases and the V segment lost 2 bases, leaving 10 bases of the junction unmatched. The germline gives CDR1 SQVTM, CDR2 ANQGSEA. The CDR3 nucleotides read TGCAGCGTTGAACCTAGCGGGAGCCCCTCGGGCAATGAGCAGTTCTTC. It is translated as CSVEPSGSPSGNEQFF.

J is TRBJ2-5 and V is TRBV11-3, with unresolved D. Trimming removed 1 base at V and 3 bases at J, with 6 bases between. From germline, CDR1 is SGHNT and CDR2 YENEEA. This CDR3 comprises 13 residues. The CDR3 DNA follows: TGTGCCAGCAGCTTAGGTTTTAAAGAGACCCAGTACTTC. It is translated as CASSLGFKETQYF.

The gene calls are TRBV7-9 and TRBJ2-5, with 7 nucleotides matching TRBD1. Trimming removed 3 bases from V and 7 bases from J; junction bases left unmatched: 11. Germline-derived CDR1 and CDR2 are SEHNR and FQNEAQ (reference sequence). The CDR3 extends over 15 amino acids. DNA of the CDR3: TGTGCCAGCAGCTTTTTAGGACAGGCGGGCGGGACCCAGTACTTC. It codes for CASSFLGQAGGTQYF.

The CDR3 sequence is CAWSPRGFAREFGAFF. The CDR3, as DNA: TGTGCCTGGAGTCCTCGAGGGTTCGCGAGGGAGTTCGGAGCTTTCTTT. This chain connects TRBV30 to TRBJ1-1; D is ambiguous. The CDR3 length is 16 residues. V shed 2 bases and J shed 10 bases, with 26 bases lying between them. The V gene's germline CDR1 is GTSNPN and CDR2 SVGIG (reference sequence).

This clone turned up a few times. V and J are TRBV7-2 and TRBJ1-2; TRBD1 matches at 7 bases. The CDR3 covers 13 residues. The V gene end was trimmed by 6 bases and the J gene end by 8 bases; junction bases not matched to a gene: 9. Germline loops: CDR1 SGHTA, CDR2 FQGNSA. The DNA for the CDR3 is TGTGCCAGCAGAGCAGGGACAGCCCAAGGCTACACCTTC. Its translation: CASRAGTAQGYTF.

This clone was seen a handful of times. The CDR3 DNA follows: TGTGCCAGCAGCCGTGGACTAGCGGGACAGAATGAGCAGTTCTTC. As protein: CASSRGLAGQNEQFF. V is TRBV7-7 and J is TRBJ2-1; TRBD2 aligns across 12 bases. CDR1 and CDR2 (germline): SSHAT, FNYEAQ (reference sequence). This CDR3 region has 15 residues. J gave up 7 bases and V 5 bases, and 6 bases lay outside the gene matches. Supplemented by reference TRBV7-7 and TRBJ2-1, the full variable domain reads GAGVSQSPRYKVTKRGQDVTLRCDPISSHATLYWYQQALGQGPEFLTYFNYEAQPDKSGLPSDRFSAERPEGSISTLTIQRTEQRDSAMYRCASSRGLAGQNEQFFGPGTRLTVL.

This clone has just a few counts. The chain uses TRBV6-1 and TRBJ1-5; a possible D gene is TRBD1 (5 bases). The germline CDR1 and CDR2 sequences are MNHNS and SASEGT. The CDR3 totals 15 residues. V was shortened by 2 bases and J by 7 bases, with 15 bases between the two germline ends. CDR3 sequence: CASSETGGSGQPQHF. In DNA, the CDR3 is TGTGCCAGCAGTGAAACAGGAGGGTCAGGACAGCCCCAGCATTTT.

The rearrangement uses TRBV19 and TRBJ2-7, with D possibly TRBD1 on 5 matching bases. The CDR3 is 14 residues long. V lost 3 bases and J lost 6, with 15 bases in between. Germline V gene sequence: CDR1 LNHDA, CDR2 SQIVND (reference sequence). The CDR3 nucleotides read TGTGCCAGTAGTATGACAGCCTCTAGGTCCGAGCAGTACTTC. Protein: CASSMTASRSEQYF.

The V gene is TRBV5-1, the J gene TRBJ2-7; 12 positions match TRBD2. Germline CDR1 is SGHRS and CDR2 is YFSETQ. V lost 0 bases and J lost 0; bases outside the gene matches: 7. CDR3 length equals 18 residues. The CDR3 coding sequence is TGCGCCAGCAGCTTGGAACTAGCGGGAGGAAGGAGCTCCTACGAGCAGTACTTC. Translated: CASSLELAGGRSSYEQYF.

The gene calls are TRBV29-1 and TRBJ2-2, with TRBD1 matching over 10 bases. The V and J ends lost 4 bases and 7 bases, in that order; junction bases with no gene match: 3. The CDR3 runs to 13 residues. Germline V gene data show CDR1 as SQVTM and CDR2 as ANQGSEA. The CDR3 DNA sequence: TGCAGCGTTGCGACAGGGGGCAACGGGGAGCTGTTTTTT. This codes for CSVATGGNGELFF.

The table lists this clone with a few counts. V gene TRBV5-4 combines with J gene TRBJ2-2; 7 bases align to TRBD1. Trimming took 0 bases from V and 1 from J; bases not matched to a gene: 6. CDR3 size: 17 residues. Germline V gene data show CDR1 as SGHNT and CDR2 as YYREEE (reference sequence). CDR3 loop: CASSLEAGTVNTGELFF. The CDR3 DNA reads TGTGCCAGCAGCTTGGAAGCCGGGACAGTGAACACCGGGGAGCTGTTTTTT.

This clone was observed once. J is TRBJ2-5 and V is TRBV12-3 or TRBV12-4; D remains unclear. V lost 5 bases, J lost 2 bases, and 6 bases lay in between. This CDR3 comprises 12 residues. CDR3 bases: TGTGCCAGCAGTCCAACACAAGAGACCCAGTACTTC. Protein sequence: CASSPTQETQYF.

The rearrangement uses TRBV5-1 and TRBJ2-1; D possibly corresponds to TRBD2 (5 bases). Germline V gives CDR1 SGHRS, CDR2 YFSETQ. Trimming cost V 5 bases and J 0 bases, with 9 bases left between them. This CDR3 is built from 14 residues. DNA for the CDR3: TGCGCCAGCAGGAACCGGGACTCCTACAATGAGCAGTTCTTC. It encodes CASRNRDSYNEQFF.

CDR3 sequence: CATSRGGGSDYEQYF. The CDR3 coding sequence is TGTGCCACCAGCAGAGGTGGGGGCTCGGACTACGAGCAGTACTTC. This chain links TRBV15 with TRBJ2-7, with D perhaps TRBD1 (6 bases). V was clipped by 1 base and J by 3 bases, with 13 bases between them. The CDR3 contains 15 residues. Germline lookup yields CDR1 LNHNV and CDR2 YYDKDF (reference sequence).

This sequence joins TRBV19 and TRBJ1-5; 7 bases are a match to TRBD1. The length of the CDR3 is 16 residues. J gave up 4 bases and V 6 bases, and 12 bases lay outside the gene matches. Germline V gives CDR1 LNHDA, CDR2 SQIVND (reference sequence). In nucleotides, the CDR3 is TGTGCCAGTAGATCCGTTCCGGGACAGCGTAATCAGCCCCAGCATTTT. Translating gives CASRSVPGQRNQPQHF.

The CDR3 spells CASTFSSGYSYNEQFF. For the CDR3, the DNA is TGCGCCAGCACCTTTTCTAGCGGTTATTCCTACAATGAGCAGTTCTTC. This rearrangement joins TRBV5-1 to TRBJ2-1, with TRBD2 matching over 7 bases. This CDR3 spans 16 amino acids. V lost 6 bases, J lost 1 base, and 10 bases stayed unmatched. The V gene's germline CDR1 is SGHRS and CDR2 YFSETQ.